This T cell receptor beta chain is from a study of blood T cell repertoires in COVID-19. Study information: T cells, B-cell-depleted T cells, or PBMCs provided the cDNA or gDNA that served as material.

This CDR3 has 18 residues. Germline V gives CDR1 MGHRA, CDR2 YSYEKL. V was pared by 1 base and J by 9 bases, with 15 bases of the junction left unmatched. Under the authors' procedure: How many nucleated cells were present was estimated from reference gene primer amplification. The assay was immunoSEQ multiplex PCR, and TCRdb's table has in-frame clones only and misses some. Clonal size and the V and J genes are those of that table, whereas D and trimming came from the DNA. The sample yields about 120,000 clones, just over 90% seen once. What was sequenced was peripheral blood. This receptor was identified in a human donor with active COVID-19. The donor label of this sample is uncertain. The rearrangement joins TRBV4-1 to TRBJ2-1; TRBD1 agrees at 10 bases. Written as DNA, the CDR3 is TGCGCCAGCAGCCAAGGGGGGGGTTTGGGACAGGGGATAGGTGAGCAGTTCTTC. This translates into CASSQGGGLGQGIGEQFF.